The entry that follows covers one T cell receptor (beta chain) sequence. This specimen comes from a study of Ad26.COV2.S vaccination and SARS-CoV-2 variants. Sample treatment: over 15 received Ad26.COV2.S at low or high dose, single or two shots; several received placebo; per-sample allocation not given. Each sample was drawn 63 days after the first injection (of vaccine or placebo). At a Boston site, the person donating was an adult of 18-55 years. Sequencing was performed with immunoSEQ multiplex PCR; in TCRdb, only in-frame clones are kept and a portion is missing. The repertoire includes about 350,000 clones, around 90% of them detected once, and approximately 5.9% sits in the top ten. J gave up 4 bases and V 2 bases, and 7 bases lay outside the gene matches. Germline CDR1 reads SGHDT; CDR2 reads YYEEEE. This CDR3 spans 15 amino acids.

Material: peripheral blood, obtained in a trial of Ad26.COV2.S vaccine versus placebo. The clonotype was recovered from a person aged 18-60 years who received the Ad26.COV2.S COVID-19 vaccine or a placebo. The rearrangement joins TRBV5-6 to TRBJ1-2; TRBD1 matches at 8 bases. The CDR3 sequence is CASSFGGQGAYGYTF. The CDR3 nucleotides read TGTGCCAGCAGCTTCGGTGGGCAGGGGGCCTATGGCTACACCTTC.